This record covers a single TCR beta chain. Its antigen is undetermined. Blood was collected once per donor into heparin, averaging approximately 0.11 L. The data were taken from a study of beta chain features in type 1 diabetes. The CDR3 sequence is 16 residues long. Germline assignment: CDR1 LGHNA and CDR2 YSLEER. J gave up 4 bases and V 1 base, and 6 bases lay outside the gene matches. Investigators reverse transcribed all isolated RNA, so they sequenced expressed TCRB transcripts. Assay: immunoSEQ multiplex PCR; the TCRdb copy retains only in-frame clones and omits some. The sample holds roughly 100,000 clones; under 30% are singletons and the top ten take 0.5% to 0.55%. Study results and limitations: Across all four CD4+ subsets, people with type 1 diabetes showed modestly shorter TCRB CDR3s.

The specimen sequenced was central memory CD4+ T cells from blood. The clonotype comes from a woman aged 18-29 years with type 1 diabetes. The chain is built from TRBV4-3 and TRBJ2-3; TRBD2 matches at 9 bases. The chain's CDR3 is CASSQVAGGPADTQYF. The CDR3 DNA sequence: TGCGCCAGCAGCCAAGTCGCGGGAGGGCCTGCAGATACGCAGTATTTT.